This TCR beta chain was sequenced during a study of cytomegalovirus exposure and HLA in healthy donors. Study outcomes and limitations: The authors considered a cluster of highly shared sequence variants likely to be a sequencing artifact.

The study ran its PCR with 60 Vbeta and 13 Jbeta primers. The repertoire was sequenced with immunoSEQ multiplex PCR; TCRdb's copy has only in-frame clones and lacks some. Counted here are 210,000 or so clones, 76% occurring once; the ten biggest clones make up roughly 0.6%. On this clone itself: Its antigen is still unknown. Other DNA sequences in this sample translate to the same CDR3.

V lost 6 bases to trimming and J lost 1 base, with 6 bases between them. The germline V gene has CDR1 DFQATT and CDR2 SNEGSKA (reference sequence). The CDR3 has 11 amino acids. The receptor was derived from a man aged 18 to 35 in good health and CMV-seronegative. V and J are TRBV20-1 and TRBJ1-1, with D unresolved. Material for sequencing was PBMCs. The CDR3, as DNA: TGCAGTGCAACAGAGAACACTGAAGCTTTCTTT. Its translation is CSATENTEAFF.